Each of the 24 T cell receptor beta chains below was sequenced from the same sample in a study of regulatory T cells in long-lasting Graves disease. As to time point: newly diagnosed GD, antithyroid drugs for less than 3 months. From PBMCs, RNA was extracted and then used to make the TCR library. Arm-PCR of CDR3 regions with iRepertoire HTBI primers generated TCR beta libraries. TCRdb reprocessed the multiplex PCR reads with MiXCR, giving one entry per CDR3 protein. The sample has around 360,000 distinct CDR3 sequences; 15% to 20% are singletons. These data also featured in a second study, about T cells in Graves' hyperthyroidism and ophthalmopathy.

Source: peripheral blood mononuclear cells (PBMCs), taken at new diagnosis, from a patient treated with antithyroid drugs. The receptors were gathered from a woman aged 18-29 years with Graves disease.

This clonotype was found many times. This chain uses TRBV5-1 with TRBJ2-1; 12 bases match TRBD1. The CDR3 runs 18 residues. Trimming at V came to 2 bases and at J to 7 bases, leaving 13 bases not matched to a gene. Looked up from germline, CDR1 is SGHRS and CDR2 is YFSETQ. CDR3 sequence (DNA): TGCGCCAGCAGCTTAAGGTCGGCGGGGACAGGGGGCGGGAATGAGCAGTTCTTC. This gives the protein CASSLRSAGTGGGNEQFF.

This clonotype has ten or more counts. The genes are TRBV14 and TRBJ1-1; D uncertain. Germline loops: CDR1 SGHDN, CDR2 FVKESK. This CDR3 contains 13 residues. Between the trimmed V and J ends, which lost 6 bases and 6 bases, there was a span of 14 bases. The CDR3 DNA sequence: TGTGCCAGCAGATCTTTCCCGGGAGCTGAAGCTTTCTTT. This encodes CASRSFPGAEAFF.

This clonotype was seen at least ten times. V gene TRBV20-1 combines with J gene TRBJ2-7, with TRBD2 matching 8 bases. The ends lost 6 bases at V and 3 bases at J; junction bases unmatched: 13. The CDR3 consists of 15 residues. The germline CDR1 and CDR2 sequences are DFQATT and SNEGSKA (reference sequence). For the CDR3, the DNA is TGCAGTGCCCTAGGAATGAGCGGGAGAGACTACGAGCAGTACTTC. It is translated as CSALGMSGRDYEQYF.

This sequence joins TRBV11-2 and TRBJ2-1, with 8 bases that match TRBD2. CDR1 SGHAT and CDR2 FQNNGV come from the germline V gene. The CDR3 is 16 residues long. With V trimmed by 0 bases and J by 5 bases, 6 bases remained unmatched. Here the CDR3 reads CASSLESTSGHNEQFF. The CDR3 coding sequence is TGTGCCAGCAGCTTAGAAAGTACTAGCGGCCACAATGAGCAGTTCTTC.

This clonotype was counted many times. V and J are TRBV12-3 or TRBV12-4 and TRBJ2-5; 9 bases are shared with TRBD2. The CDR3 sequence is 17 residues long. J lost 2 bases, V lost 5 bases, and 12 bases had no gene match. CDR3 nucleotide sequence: TGTGCCAGCAGTCTAAATAGCGGGAGATGGAGGCAAGAGACCCAGTACTTC. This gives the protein CASSLNSGRWRQETQYF.

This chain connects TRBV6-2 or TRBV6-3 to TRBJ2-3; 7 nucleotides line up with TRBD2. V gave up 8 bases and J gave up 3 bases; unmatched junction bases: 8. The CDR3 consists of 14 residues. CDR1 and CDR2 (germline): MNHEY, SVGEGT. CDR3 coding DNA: TGTGCCAGCGGGAGGGCGGGAGTGACAGATACGCAGTATTTT. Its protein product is CASGRAGVTDTQYF.

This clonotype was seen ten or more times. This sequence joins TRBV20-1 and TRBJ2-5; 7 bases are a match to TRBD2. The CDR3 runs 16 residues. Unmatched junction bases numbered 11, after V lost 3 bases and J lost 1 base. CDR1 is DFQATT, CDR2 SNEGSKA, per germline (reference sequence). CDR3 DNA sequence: TGCAGTGCTAGTCCGTTTCAAGCGGGGCGCCAAGAGACCCAGTACTTC. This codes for CSASPFQAGRQETQYF.

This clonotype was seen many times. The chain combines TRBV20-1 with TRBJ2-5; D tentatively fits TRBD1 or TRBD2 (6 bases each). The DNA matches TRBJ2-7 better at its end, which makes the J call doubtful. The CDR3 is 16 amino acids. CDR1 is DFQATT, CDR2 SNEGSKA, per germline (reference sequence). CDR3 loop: CSARDSAGGGVHEQYF. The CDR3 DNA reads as TGCAGTGCTAGAGACTCCGCCGGGGGCGGCGTCCACGAGCAGTACTTC.

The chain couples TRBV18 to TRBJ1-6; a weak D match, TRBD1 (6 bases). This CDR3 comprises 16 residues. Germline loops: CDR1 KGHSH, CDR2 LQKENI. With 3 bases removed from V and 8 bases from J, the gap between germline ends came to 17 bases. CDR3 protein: CASSPVMAGVDSPLHF. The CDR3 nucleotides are TGTGCCAGCTCACCGGTGATGGCAGGGGTTGATTCACCCCTCCACTTT.

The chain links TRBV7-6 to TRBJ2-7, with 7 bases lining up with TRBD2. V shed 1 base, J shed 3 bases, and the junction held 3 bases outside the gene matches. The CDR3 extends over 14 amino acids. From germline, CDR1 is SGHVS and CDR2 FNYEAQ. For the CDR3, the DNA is TGTGCCAGCAGCTTAGACGGGACTAACTACGAGCAGTACTTC. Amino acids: CASSLDGTNYEQYF.

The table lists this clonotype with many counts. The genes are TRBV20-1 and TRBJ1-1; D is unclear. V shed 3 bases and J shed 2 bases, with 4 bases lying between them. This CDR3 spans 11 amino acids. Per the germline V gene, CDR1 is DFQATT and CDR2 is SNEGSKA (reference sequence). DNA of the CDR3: TGCAGTGCTAGGGGTAACACTGAAGCTTTCTTT. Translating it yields CSARGNTEAFF.

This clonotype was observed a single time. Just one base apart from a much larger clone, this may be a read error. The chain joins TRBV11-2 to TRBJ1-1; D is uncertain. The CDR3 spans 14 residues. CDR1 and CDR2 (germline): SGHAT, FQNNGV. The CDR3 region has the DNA TGTGCCAGCAGCTTAGGCGTAATGAACGCTGAAGCTTTCTTT. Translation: CASSLGVMNAEAFF.

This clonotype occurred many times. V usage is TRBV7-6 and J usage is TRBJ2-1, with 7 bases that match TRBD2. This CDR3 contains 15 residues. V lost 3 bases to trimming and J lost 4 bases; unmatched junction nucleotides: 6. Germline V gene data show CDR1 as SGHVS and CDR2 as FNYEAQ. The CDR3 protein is CASSFYTAGYNEQFF. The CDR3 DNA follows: TGTGCCAGCAGCTTTTATACAGCGGGGTACAATGAGCAGTTCTTC. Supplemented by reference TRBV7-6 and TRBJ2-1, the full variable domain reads GAGVSQSPRYKVTKRGQDVALRCDPISGHVSLYWYRQALGQGPEFLTYFNYEAQQDKSGLPNDRFSAERPEGSISTLTIQRTEQRDSAMYRCASSFYTAGYNEQFFGPGTRLTVL.

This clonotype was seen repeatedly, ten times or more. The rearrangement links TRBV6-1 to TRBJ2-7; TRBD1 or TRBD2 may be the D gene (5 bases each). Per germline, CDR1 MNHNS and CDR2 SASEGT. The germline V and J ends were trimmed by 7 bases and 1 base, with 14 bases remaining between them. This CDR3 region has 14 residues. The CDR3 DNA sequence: TGTGCCAGCAAACCCGGCAGGGAGTCCTACGAGCAGTACTTC. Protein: CASKPGRESYEQYF.

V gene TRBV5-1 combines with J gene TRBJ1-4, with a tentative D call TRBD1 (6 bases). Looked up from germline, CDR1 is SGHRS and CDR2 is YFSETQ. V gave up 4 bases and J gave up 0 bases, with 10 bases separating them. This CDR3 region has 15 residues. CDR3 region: CASSEGQTTNEKLFF. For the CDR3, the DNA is TGCGCCAGCAGCGAAGGACAGACAACTAATGAAAAACTGTTTTTT.

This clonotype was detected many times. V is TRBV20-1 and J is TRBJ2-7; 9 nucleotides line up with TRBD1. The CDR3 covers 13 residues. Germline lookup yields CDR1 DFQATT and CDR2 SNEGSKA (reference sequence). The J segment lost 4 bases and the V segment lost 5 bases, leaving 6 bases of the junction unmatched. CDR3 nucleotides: TGCAGTGCTTTTCCGGGACAGGGATACGAGCAGTACTTC. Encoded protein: CSAFPGQGYEQYF.

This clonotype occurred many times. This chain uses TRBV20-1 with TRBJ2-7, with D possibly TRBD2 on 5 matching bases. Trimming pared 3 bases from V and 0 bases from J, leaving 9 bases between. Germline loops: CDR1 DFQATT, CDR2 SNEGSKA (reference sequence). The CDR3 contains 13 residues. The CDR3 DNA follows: TGCAGTGCTAGCCTCAGCGGCTCCTACGAGCAGTACTTC. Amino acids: CSASLSGSYEQYF.

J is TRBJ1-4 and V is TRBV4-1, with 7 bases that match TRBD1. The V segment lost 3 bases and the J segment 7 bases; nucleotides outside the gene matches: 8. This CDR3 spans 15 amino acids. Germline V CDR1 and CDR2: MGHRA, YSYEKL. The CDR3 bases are TGCGCCAGCAGCCAGGGGGACAGCTCCACTGAAAAACTGTTTTTT. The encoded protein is CASSQGDSSTEKLFF.

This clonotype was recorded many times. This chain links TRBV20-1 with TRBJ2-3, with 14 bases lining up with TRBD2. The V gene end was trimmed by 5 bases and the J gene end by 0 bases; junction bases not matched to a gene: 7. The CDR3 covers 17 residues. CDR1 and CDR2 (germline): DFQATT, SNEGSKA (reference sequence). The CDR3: CSAGRLAGGSSTDTQYF. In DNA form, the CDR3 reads TGCAGTGCTGGACGACTAGCGGGAGGGTCTAGCACAGATACGCAGTATTTT.

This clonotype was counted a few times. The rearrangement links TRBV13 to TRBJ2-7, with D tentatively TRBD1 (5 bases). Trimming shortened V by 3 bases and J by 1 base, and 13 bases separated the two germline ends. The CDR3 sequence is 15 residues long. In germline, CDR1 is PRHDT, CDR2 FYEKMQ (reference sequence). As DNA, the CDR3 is TGTGCCAGCAGCTTTACAGGTTTCAATTCCTACGAGCAGTACTTC. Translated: CASSFTGFNSYEQYF. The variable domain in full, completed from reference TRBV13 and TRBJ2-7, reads AAGVIQSPRHLIKEKRETATLKCYPIPRHDTVYWYQQGPGQDPQFLISFYEKMQSDKGSIPDRFSAQQFSDYHSELNMSSLELGDSALYFCASSFTGFNSYEQYFGPGTRLTVT.

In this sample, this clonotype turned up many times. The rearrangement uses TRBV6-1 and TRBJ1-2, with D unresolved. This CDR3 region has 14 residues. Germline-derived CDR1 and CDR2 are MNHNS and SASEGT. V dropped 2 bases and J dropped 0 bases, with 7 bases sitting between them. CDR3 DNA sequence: TGTGCCAGCAGTGAACGGGCACCTAACTATGGCTACACCTTC. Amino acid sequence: CASSERAPNYGYTF.

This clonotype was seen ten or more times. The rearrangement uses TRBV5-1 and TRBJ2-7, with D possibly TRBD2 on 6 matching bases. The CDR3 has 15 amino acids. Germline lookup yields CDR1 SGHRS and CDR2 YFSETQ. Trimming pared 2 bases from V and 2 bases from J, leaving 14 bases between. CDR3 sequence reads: CASSFREAGPYEQYF. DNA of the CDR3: TGCGCCAGCAGCTTTCGTGAAGCGGGCCCCTACGAGCAGTACTTC.

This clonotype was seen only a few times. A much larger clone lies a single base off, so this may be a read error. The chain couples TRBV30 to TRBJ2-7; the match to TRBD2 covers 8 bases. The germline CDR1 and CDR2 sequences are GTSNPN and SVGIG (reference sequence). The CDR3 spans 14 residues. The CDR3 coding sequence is TGTGCCAGGAGAAACCGGGGGGGAACCTACGAGCAGTACTTC. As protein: CARRNRGGTYEQYF.

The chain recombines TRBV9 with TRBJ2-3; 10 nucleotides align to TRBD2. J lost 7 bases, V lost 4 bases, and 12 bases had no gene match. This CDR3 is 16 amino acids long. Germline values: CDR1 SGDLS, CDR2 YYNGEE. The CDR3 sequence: CASSPGLAGAINTQYF. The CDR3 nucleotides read TGTGCCAGCAGCCCGGGGCTAGCGGGGGCGATTAATACGCAGTATTTT.